One T cell receptor beta chain is described in this entry. This clone's antigen is unknown. There are no base qualities to consult, and no much larger clone falls within one base. This specimen belongs to a study of OX40 agonist ivuxolimab in advanced cancers. At the level of the whole study: Ivuxolimab, which targeted the costimulatory receptor OX40 (CD134), was an agonistic, fully human IgG2 monoclonal antibody. Intravenous ivuxolimab was administered to patients every 2 weeks at six dose levels: 0.01, 0.1, 0.3, 1.5, 3 and 10 mg/kg. Of the approximately 50 dose-escalation patients, hepatocellular carcinoma was present in approximately 20, melanoma in roughly 15, renal cell carcinoma in 9 and head and neck cancer in 9. The dose-escalation cohort was about 83% male with a mean age of about 58 years, ranging from about 20 to 80. Patients were allowed to have had prior anti-PD-1, anti-PD-L1 or anti-CTLA-4 therapy, and around 41% of the dose-escalation patients had previously received checkpoint inhibitors. Partial responses were achieved by three dose-escalation patients, of whom one had hepatocellular carcinoma and two had cutaneous melanoma. The purpose of peripheral TCRbeta sequencing was to test whether ivuxolimab changed TCR sequence diversity and led to clonal T-cell expansion. The paper covers the monotherapy dose-escalation part of the phase I ivuxolimab trial, which included N = 52 patients. Study-level results and caveats: The antigen specificity of the peripheral T cells that underwent clonal expansion was not determined. In the 0.1-3.0 mg/kg groups, partial responders had among the lowest normalized peripheral clonal expansion, particularly in CD8+ T cells. After ivuxolimab, more expanded clones were found on average in CD8+ T cells than in CD4+ T cells. Low levels of normalized T-cell clonal expansion were also shown by some nonresponding patients. At doses from 0.1 to 3.0 mg/kg, clonal expansion was seen in both CD4+ and CD8+ blood T cells between baseline and week 6.

Patients with autoimmune disease history or receiving systemic immunosuppression were excluded from the trial. Peripheral blood for TCR sequencing was collected from all dose cohorts at baseline, on cycle 4 day 1, and on cycle 7 day 1. The samples were taken from a phase I, first-in-human, multicenter, open-label dose-escalation trial of ivuxolimab. Adults with locally advanced or metastatic head and neck squamous cell, hepatocellular, melanoma or renal cell carcinoma were enrolled in the trial. Before TCR sequencing, CD4+ and CD8+ T cells were separately sorted from peripheral blood. To sequence the TCRbeta CDR3 region, genomic DNA was isolated from the sorted cells. The immunoSEQ Assay was used to sequence the TCRbeta CDR3 regions. This immuneACCESS table, as held by TCRdb, lists in-frame sequences with V and J called but not all clones. Of the missing ones, under half trace to an unresolved V gene in checked studies; the others have no known cause. The sample includes some 60,000 clones, with roughly nine tenths observed a single time. Under 4.5% of the sample is held by the ten biggest clonotypes.

The CDR3 goes from the cysteine to the phenylalanine over 15 residues. Only CDR3 DNA remains: 45 bases, in frame from the first base. From a lookup of the germline V gene, CDR1 and CDR2 are SGHTA and FQGNSA. V is pared back by 1 base and J by 2 bases, with 12 bases lying between the germline termini. The TCR was taken from an adult with an advanced solid tumor such as melanoma, head and neck, liver or kidney cancer. The sequence joins TRBV7-2 to TRBJ2-7; TRBD1 might be the D gene, on 5 matching bases. The sequencing used CD4+ or CD8+ T cells sorted from blood, collected in a trial of the OX40 agonist ivuxolimab. The DNA sequence follows: TGTGCCAGCAGCTTAGTCAGGGTCGCCACCTACGAGCAGTACTTC. It is translated as CASSLVRVATYEQYF. Extended through the reference TRBV7-2 and TRBJ2-7 proteins, this CDR3 yields the full variable domain: GAGVSQSPSNKVTEKGKDVELRCDPISGHTALYWYRQSLGQGLEFLIYFQGNSAPDKSGLPSDRFSAERTGGSVSTLTIQRTQQEDSAVYLCASSLVRVATYEQYFGPGTRLTVT.